This T cell receptor (beta chain) is drawn from a study of blood T cell repertoires in COVID-19. Background on the study: COVID-19 samples, acute and convalescent, were from the United States, Italy and Spain.

Generated by immunoSEQ multiplex PCR, the TCRdb table keeps only in-frame clones and is missing some. The table lists fewer than 130,000 clones, around 87% of them singletons. The CDR3 has 14 residues. V shed 4 bases, J shed 7 bases, and the junction held 11 bases outside the gene matches. Germline loops: CDR1 GTSNPN, CDR2 SVGIG (reference sequence). Sequenced: peripheral blood. The gene calls are TRBV30 and TRBJ2-7, with 9 bases aligning to TRBD2. The receptor's source is a woman of 80 years or more with acute or convalescent COVID-19. The DNA for the CDR3 is TGTGCCTGGATGCCGGGACTAGCCTCCTGGGAGCAGTACTTC. Amino acid sequence: CAWMPGLASWEQYF.